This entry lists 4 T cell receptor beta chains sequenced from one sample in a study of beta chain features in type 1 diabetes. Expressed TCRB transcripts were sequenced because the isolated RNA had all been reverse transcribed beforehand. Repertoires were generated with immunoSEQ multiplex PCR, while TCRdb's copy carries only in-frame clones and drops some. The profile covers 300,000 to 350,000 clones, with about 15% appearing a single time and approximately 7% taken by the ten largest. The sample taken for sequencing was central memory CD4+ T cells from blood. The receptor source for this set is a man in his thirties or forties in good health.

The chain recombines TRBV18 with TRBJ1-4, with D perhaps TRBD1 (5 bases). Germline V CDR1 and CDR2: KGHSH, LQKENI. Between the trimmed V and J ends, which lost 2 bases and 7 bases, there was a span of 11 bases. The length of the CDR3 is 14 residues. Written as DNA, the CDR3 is TGTGCCAGCTCACCAGACTCCGGGGCTGAAAAACTGTTTTTT. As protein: CASSPDSGAEKLFF.

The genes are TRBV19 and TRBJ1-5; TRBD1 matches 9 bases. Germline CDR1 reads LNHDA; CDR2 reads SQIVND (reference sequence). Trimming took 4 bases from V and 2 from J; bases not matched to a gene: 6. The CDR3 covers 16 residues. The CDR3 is CASSTHTGGGNQPQHF. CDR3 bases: TGTGCCAGTAGTACCCACACAGGGGGCGGCAATCAGCCCCAGCATTTT.

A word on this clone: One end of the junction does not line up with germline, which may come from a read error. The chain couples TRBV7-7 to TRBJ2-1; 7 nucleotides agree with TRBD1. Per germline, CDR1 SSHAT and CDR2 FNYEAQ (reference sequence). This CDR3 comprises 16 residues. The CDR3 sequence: CASSQPLRGGHNEQFF. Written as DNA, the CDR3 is TGCGCCAGCAGCCAGCCCCTGCGAGGGGGCCACAATGAGCAGTTCTTC.

CDR3 residues: CASSQGLAGAGELFF. The CDR3 DNA reads as TGTGCCAGCAGCCAGGGACTAGCGGGAGCCGGGGAGCTGTTTTTT. V gene TRBV7-3 combines with J gene TRBJ2-2, with 14 nucleotides matching TRBD2. Trimming took 5 bases from V and 6 from J; bases not matched to a gene: 2. CDR1 SGHTA and CDR2 FQGTGA come from the germline V gene. The CDR3 covers 15 residues.